One sample yielded the 2 T cell receptor beta chains listed below, sequenced in a study of cytomegalovirus exposure and HLA in healthy donors. PCR used 60 Vbeta primers and 13 Jbeta primers. Profiling relied on immunoSEQ multiplex PCR, and the TCRdb table lists in-frame clones only, not all of them. The sample lists about 100,000 clones; 78% were seen once. Specimen: PBMCs. These receptors all come from a woman aged 40 to 50 in good health and CMV-seronegative.

This clone has a single count. This chain links TRBV2 with TRBJ1-5; D is possibly TRBD1 (5 bases). V was trimmed by 11 bases and J by 5 bases, leaving 13 bases between them. Germline assignment: CDR1 SNHLY and CDR2 FYNNEI. CDR3 size: 12 residues. CDR3 sequence: CALGETDQPQHF. The CDR3 coding sequence is TGTGCCTTAGGGGAAACTGATCAGCCCCAGCATTTT.

This chain links TRBV4-1 with TRBJ1-3; D call uncertain. CDR1 and CDR2 from the germline V gene are MGHRA and YSYEKL. CDR3 length: 16 amino acids. Between the trimmed V and J ends, which lost 0 bases and 0 bases, there was a span of 9 bases. The CDR3 DNA follows: TGCGCCAGCAGCCAAGATCCAGGCCTCTCTGGAAACACCATATATTTT. The encoded protein is CASSQDPGLSGNTIYF.